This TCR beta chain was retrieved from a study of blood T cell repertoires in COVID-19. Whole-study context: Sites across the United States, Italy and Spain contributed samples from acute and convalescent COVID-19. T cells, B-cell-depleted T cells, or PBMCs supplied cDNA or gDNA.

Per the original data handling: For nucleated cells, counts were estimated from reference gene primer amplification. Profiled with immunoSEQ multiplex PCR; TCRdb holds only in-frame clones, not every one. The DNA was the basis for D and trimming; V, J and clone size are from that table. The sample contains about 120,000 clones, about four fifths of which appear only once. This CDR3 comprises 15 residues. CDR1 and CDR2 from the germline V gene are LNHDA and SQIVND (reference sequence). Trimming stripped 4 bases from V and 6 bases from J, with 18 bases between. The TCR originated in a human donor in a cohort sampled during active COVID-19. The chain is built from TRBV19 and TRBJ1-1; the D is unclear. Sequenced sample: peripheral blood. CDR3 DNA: TGTGCCAGTAGTACCAGACCGGGGAATAATCCTGAAGCTTTCTTT. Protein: CASSTRPGNNPEAFF.